This T cell receptor beta chain was sequenced in a study of blood T cell repertoires in COVID-19. Study-wide context: PBMCs, B-cell-depleted T cells, or T cells provided the cDNA or gDNA that made up the material.

This CDR3 is built from 14 residues. Germline lookup yields CDR1 MNHEY and CDR2 SVGEGT. The V gene lost 4 bases and the J gene lost 4 bases, with 11 bases spanning the gap. The protocol was immunoSEQ multiplex PCR, while the TCRdb copy is restricted to in-frame clones and leaves out a portion. This sample has around 60,000 clones, with about three quarters found just once. Seattle cases were enrolled at active infection and followed longitudinally. V is TRBV6-2 or TRBV6-3 and J is TRBJ2-1; possible D gene TRBD1, 5 bases. Sequenced material: peripheral blood. The origin of this receptor is a man aged 25 to 45 with COVID-19, enrolled during active disease. CDR3 region: CASSSTGSYNEQFF. The CDR3 region has the DNA TGTGCCAGCAGTTCAACAGGATCTTACAATGAGCAGTTCTTC.